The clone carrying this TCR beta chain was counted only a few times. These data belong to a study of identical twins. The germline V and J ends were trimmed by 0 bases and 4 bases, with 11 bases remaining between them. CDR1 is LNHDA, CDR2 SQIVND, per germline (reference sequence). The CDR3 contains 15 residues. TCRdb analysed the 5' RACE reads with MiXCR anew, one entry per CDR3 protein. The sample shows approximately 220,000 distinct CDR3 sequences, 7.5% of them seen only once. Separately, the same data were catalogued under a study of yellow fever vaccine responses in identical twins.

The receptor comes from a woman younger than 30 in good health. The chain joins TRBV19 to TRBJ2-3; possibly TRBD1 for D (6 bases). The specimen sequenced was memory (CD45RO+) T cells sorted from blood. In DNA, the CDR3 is TGTGCCAGTAGTATAGATCAGGGGCCCGCAGATACGCAGTATTTT. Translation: CASSIDQGPADTQYF.